This paragraph reports one T cell receptor (beta chain). Its matching antigen is unknown. This sample was included in a study of CD8 T cells in ankylosing spondylitis. Study-wide findings and caveats: Significantly higher representation of disease-linked clones was reported for matched ankylosing spondylitis synovial fluid. Seven to nine highly homologous variants made up a TCR beta motif that seemed to typify ankylosing spondylitis blood. Existing reports had already noted some motif variants in reactive arthritis synovial fluid and blood.

A quantitative 5'-RACE method, one with molecular barcodes, was used to make TCR beta libraries. TCRdb called the 5' RACE reads again in MiXCR, with one record for every CDR3 protein. This table has 130,000 or so distinct CDR3 sequences, roughly 17% appearing once. This CDR3 has 14 amino acids. Trimming took off 0 bases at V and 0 bases at J, with 6 bases between the two ends. CDR1 is MNHEY, CDR2 SVGAGI, per germline. The origin of this receptor is a male donor with ankylosing spondylitis. V usage is TRBV6-5 and J usage is TRBJ2-7; the D is unclear. Sample: blood, either unsorted or a sorted T cell fraction (not recorded which). CDR3 bases: TGTGCCAGCAGTTACTCGGAAGACTCCTACGAGCAGTACTTC. Translating it yields CASSYSEDSYEQYF.